This TCR beta chain stems from a study of T cell repertoires in cytomegalovirus infection. The wider study: In public TCR beta signatures, there were indications of both CMV infection and matching HLA type.

This clonotype was found a few times. No antigen is known for it. TCRdb reprocessed the reads with MiXCR, giving one entry per CDR3 protein. The sample has about 700,000 distinct CDR3 sequences, 30% to 40% seen once. The V gene end was trimmed by 0 bases and the J gene end by 3 bases; junction bases not matched to a gene: 14. CDR3 length: 19 amino acids. CDR1 and CDR2 (germline): MNHEY, SVGEGT. The receptor comes from a human donor in good health (CMV status not recorded). Some clones in this sample may be carry-over from other donors' samples. The source was cultured PBMCs, collected from culture after CMV antigen stimulation. The chain recombines TRBV6-2 or TRBV6-3 with TRBJ2-1; TRBD2 aligns across 7 bases. The CDR3, as DNA: TGTGCCAGCAGTTACTCCCGCTACCTAGCGGCCATTAGCTACAATGAGCAGTTCTTC. Translated, it gives CASSYSRYLAAISYNEQFF.